The 13 T cell receptor beta chains presented below share a single source sample, sequenced in a study of T-cell reconstitution after alpha-beta-depleted transplantation in children. The authors prepared the TCRbeta library with unique molecular identifiers. TCRdb reprocessed the PCR reads via MiXCR and lists one record per CDR3 protein. Among 450,000 to 550,000 distinct CDR3 sequences listed, 9.5% to 12% were seen once. Sequenced here: PBMCs, mostly from graft donor cells, sampled 180 days after TCRalphabeta/CD19-depleted stem cell transplant. The receptors were gathered from a female patient aged 2-10 years who had a stem cell transplant for aplastic anemia, so the T cells may come from the graft donor.

The CDR3 spells CASSPTPQGGVETQYF. CDR3 DNA: TGTGCCAGCAGCCCGACCCCACAGGGAGGAGTTGAGACCCAGTACTTC. The genes are TRBV27 and TRBJ2-5, with D tentatively TRBD1 or TRBD2 (6 bases each). The germline V gene encodes CDR1 MNHEY and CDR2 SMNVEV (reference sequence). V gave up 6 bases and J gave up 5 bases, with 22 bases separating them. The CDR3 sequence is 16 residues long.

A word on this clonotype: One end of the junction varies from germline; a read error may be responsible. The rearrangement uses TRBV7-8 and TRBJ2-6; D tentatively fits TRBD1 or TRBD2 (7 bases each). The CDR3 extends over 16 amino acids. CDR1 and CDR2 from the germline V gene are SGHVS and FQNEAQ. In DNA form, the CDR3 reads TGTGCCAGCAGCCAGGGGGAGGGGTCTGGGGCCAACGGCCTGACTTTC. The encoded protein is CASSQGEGSGANGLTF.

CDR3 amino acids: CATSDFVGLRSRARSSGNTIYF. CDR3 nucleotide sequence: TGTGCCACCAGTGATTTCGTTGGGCTTCGGTCCAGGGCCAGAAGCTCTGGAAACACCATATATTTT. The chain carries TRBV24-1 and TRBJ1-3; weak D call: TRBD1 (5 bases). Looked up from germline, CDR1 is KGHDR and CDR2 is SFDVKD. This CDR3 spans 22 amino acids. Trimming took off 1 base at V and 0 bases at J, with 27 bases between the two ends.

In its sample, this clonotype was seen a few times. The chain couples TRBV25-1 to TRBJ1-4; D may be TRBD1 (5 bases). The CDR3 has 12 residues. Between the trimmed V and J ends, which lost 7 bases and 8 bases, there was a span of 11 bases. CDR1 is MGHDK and CDR2 is SYGVNS in the germline V gene. CDR3 sequence: CASTLGGEKLFF. Here the CDR3 DNA reads TGTGCCAGCACCCTCGGGGGGGAAAAACTGTTTTTT.

The V gene is TRBV7-8, the J gene TRBJ2-7; 8 positions agree with TRBD2. The length of the CDR3 is 14 residues. The germline CDR1 and CDR2 sequences are SGHVS and FQNEAQ. V was pared by 1 base and J by 5 bases, with 4 bases of the junction left unmatched. CDR3 coding DNA: TGTGCCAGCAGCTTAGGAGCGGGGGAGAACGAGCAGTACGTC. This sequence encodes CASSLGAGENEQYV.

This clonotype was detected only a few times. The chain links TRBV11-2 to TRBJ2-1, with TRBD2 matching over 14 bases. Unmatched junction bases numbered 10, after V lost 3 bases and J lost 6 bases. This CDR3 comprises 18 residues. CDR1 SGHAT and CDR2 FQNNGV come from the germline V gene. The CDR3: CASSFGTSGRRFTNEQFF. The CDR3 DNA reads TGTGCCAGCAGCTTCGGGACTAGCGGGAGACGATTTACCAATGAGCAGTTCTTC.

This clonotype was found a few times. The chain has TRBV19 and TRBJ2-1; D is unclear. CDR1 LNHDA and CDR2 SQIVND come from the germline V gene (reference sequence). V was trimmed by 10 bases and J by 8 bases, leaving 12 bases between them. The CDR3 runs to 11 residues. The CDR3 DNA sequence: TGTGCCACTTCCCCGTCCGATGAGCAGTTCTTC. It yields the protein CATSPSDEQFF.

The chain couples TRBV20-1 to TRBJ2-5; 15 positions match TRBD2. CDR3 length equals 18 residues. CDR1 and CDR2 (germline): DFQATT, SNEGSKA (reference sequence). The trim removed 4 bases at V and 4 bases at J, leaving 13 bases unmatched. CDR3 nucleotide sequence: TGCAGTGCTAACGGCATCGGGACTAGCGGGAGGCCCTCAGAGACCCAGTACTTC. This sequence encodes CSANGIGTSGRPSETQYF.

The rearrangement links TRBV4-1 to TRBJ2-4, with TRBD2 identical over 7 bases. Trimming cost V 1 base and J 0 bases; bases outside gene matches: 9. Germline CDR1 reads MGHRA; CDR2 reads YSYEKL. This CDR3 region has 18 residues. CDR3 DNA: TGCGCCAGCAGCCAAGGGTCTAGCGGAGACATAGCCAAAAACATTCAGTACTTC. The encoded protein is CASSQGSSGDIAKNIQYF.

This clonotype was found a few times. The V and J genes are TRBV10-3 and TRBJ1-2; D possibly corresponds to TRBD1 (5 bases). There are 14 residues in the CDR3. The V gene lost 10 bases and the J gene lost 5 bases, with 20 bases spanning the gap. Germline V CDR1 and CDR2: ENHRY, SYGVKD. The CDR3 reads CATAQGALNYGYTF. Written as DNA, the CDR3 is TGTGCCACTGCCCAGGGTGCCCTAAATTATGGCTACACCTTC.

This clonotype was recorded a few times. The chain carries TRBV7-3 and TRBJ2-2; D remains ambiguous. Per the germline V gene, CDR1 is SGHTA and CDR2 is FQGTGA. The CDR3 spans 14 residues. Between the trimmed V and J ends, which lost 1 base and 5 bases, there was a span of 8 bases. CDR3 amino acids: CASSLIRDTGELFF. CDR3 nucleotides: TGTGCCAGCAGCTTAATAAGGGATACCGGGGAGCTGTTTTTT.

The rearrangement links TRBV5-5 to TRBJ2-3; 9 nucleotides agree with TRBD1. Trimming cost V 1 base and J 5 bases; bases outside gene matches: 5. The CDR3 extends over 15 amino acids. The V gene's germline CDR1 is SGHKS and CDR2 YYEKEE (reference sequence). The CDR3 DNA follows: TGTGCCAGCAGCTTGCGGGGGACAGGGATAGATACGCAGTATTTT. Translation gives CASSLRGTGIDTQYF.

V and J are TRBV20-1 and TRBJ2-7; D gene ambiguous. The CDR3 is 14 residues long. Deletions cut 4 bases from V and 7 bases from J, with 20 bases between. In germline, CDR1 is DFQATT, CDR2 SNEGSKA (reference sequence). The CDR3 region has the DNA TGCAGTGCTACCATCAACACGGGCGTGGGGGAGCAGTACTTC. Amino acid sequence: CSATINTGVGEQYF.